The 15 T cell receptor beta chains below all came from one sample that was sequenced in a study of blood T cell repertoires in COVID-19. Generated by immunoSEQ multiplex PCR, the TCRdb table keeps only in-frame clones and is missing some. The sample shows more than 25,000 clones, around 96% of them seen only once. Source material: peripheral blood. The receptors shown here come from a human donor with active COVID-19. The donor label of this sample is uncertain.

The chain is built from TRBV6-5 and TRBJ2-3; no firm D call. V shed 6 bases and J shed 1 base, with 14 bases lying between them. Per the germline V gene, CDR1 is MNHEY and CDR2 is SVGAGI. The CDR3 is 15 amino acids. CDR3: CASRTAGLGTDTQYF. The CDR3 nucleotides read TGTGCCAGCAGGACCGCAGGTCTTGGCACAGATACGCAGTATTTT.

The chain recombines TRBV15 with TRBJ1-5, with D unclear. CDR3 size: 17 residues. The germline gives CDR1 LNHNV, CDR2 YYDKDF (reference sequence). Trimming took off 0 bases at V and 0 bases at J, with 12 bases between the two ends. The CDR3 DNA reads as TGTGCCACCAGCAGAGAGCTGACAACGTATAGCAATCAGCCCCAGCATTTT. Its protein product is CATSRELTTYSNQPQHF.

This clone showed up just once. J is TRBJ2-5 and V is TRBV2; TRBD2 matches 11 bases. In germline, CDR1 is SNHLY, CDR2 FYNNEI. This CDR3 has 15 residues. The junction had 8 bases not matched to a gene; V was cut back by 6 bases and J by 5 bases. DNA of the CDR3: TGTGCCAGCAGGGGTACTAGCGGGGGAGGGGAGACCCAGTACTTC. Translation gives CASRGTSGGGETQYF.

The rearrangement uses TRBV6-4 and TRBJ2-3; D perhaps matches TRBD2 (6 bases). Germline V gives CDR1 MRHNA, CDR2 SNTAGT. There are 13 residues in the CDR3. The V and J ends lost 2 bases and 5 bases respectively, with 8 bases between them. DNA for the CDR3: TGTGCCAGCAGTGACGTGGGGGGAGATACGCAGTATTTT. This sequence encodes CASSDVGGDTQYF.

The chain employs TRBV7-2 and TRBJ2-3; possibly TRBD1 for D (5 bases). Germline-derived CDR1 and CDR2 are SGHTA and FQGNSA. CDR3 size: 13 residues. With 3 bases removed from V and 7 bases from J, the gap between germline ends came to 11 bases. This CDR3 is CASSLTDLNTQYF. The DNA for the CDR3 is TGTGCCAGCAGCTTGACAGATTTAAATACGCAGTATTTT.

V and J are TRBV18 and TRBJ2-1; maybe TRBD2 (7 bases). The CDR3 length is 15 residues. Germline V CDR1 and CDR2: KGHSH, LQKENI. Trimming shortened V by 8 bases and J by 4 bases, and 18 bases separated the two germline ends. The CDR3, as DNA: TGTGCCAGCACCCTTCGGGGGAGGGGGTACAATGAGCAGTTCTTC. It codes for CASTLRGRGYNEQFF.

The chain couples TRBV7-9 to TRBJ1-3, with 7 nucleotides matching TRBD1. The junction had 6 bases not matched to a gene; V was cut back by 4 bases and J by 0 bases. The CDR3 has 16 amino acids. Germline-derived CDR1 and CDR2 are SEHNR and FQNEAQ (reference sequence). In DNA form, the CDR3 reads TGTGCCAGCAGCTCAGGGACAGTCCCCTCTGGAAACACCATATATTTT. It is translated as CASSSGTVPSGNTIYF.

About this clone itself: Other DNA sequences in the same sample also yield this CDR3. This rearrangement joins TRBV12-3 or TRBV12-4 to TRBJ2-3; D is unresolved. V lost 6 bases, J lost 3 bases, and 4 bases lay in between. The length of the CDR3 is 11 residues. In DNA, the CDR3 is TGTGCCAGCAGCCGTACAGATACGCAGTATTTT. It yields the protein CASSRTDTQYF.

This clone appeared a single time. The rearrangement uses TRBV2 and TRBJ2-7; maybe TRBD1 (5 bases). With 7 bases removed from V and 6 bases from J, the gap between germline ends came to 10 bases. Germline CDR1 reads SNHLY; CDR2 reads FYNNEI. CDR3 size: 11 residues. This CDR3 reads CASTSTVEQYF. The DNA for the CDR3 is TGTGCCAGCACTTCGACAGTCGAGCAGTACTTC.

In DNA, the CDR3 is TGTGCCAGCAGTCGACTAGCGGACTCCTACAATGAGCAGTTCTTC. As protein: CASSRLADSYNEQFF. The chain recombines TRBV27 with TRBJ2-1; 9 nucleotides line up with TRBD2. The CDR3 spans 15 residues. With 5 bases clipped from V and 0 bases from J, the junction kept 2 bases outside the gene matches. Germline V gives CDR1 MNHEY, CDR2 SMNVEV (reference sequence).

The chain employs TRBV4-1 and TRBJ2-1, with D unclear. Trimming removed 0 bases at V and 6 bases at J, with 18 bases between. Germline V gives CDR1 MGHRA, CDR2 YSYEKL. The CDR3 spans 17 residues. The CDR3 sequence is CASSQDGVERGRNEQFF. The CDR3 region has the DNA TGCGCCAGCAGCCAAGATGGAGTTGAAAGAGGCCGCAATGAGCAGTTCTTC.

This chain uses TRBV6-4 with TRBJ2-1; 12 bases are a match to TRBD2. V lost 5 bases to trimming and J lost 4 bases; unmatched junction nucleotides: 3. The CDR3 is made up of 15 amino acids. In germline, CDR1 is MRHNA, CDR2 SNTAGT. The CDR3 reads CASSRLAGEYNEQFF. The CDR3 nucleotides read TGTGCCAGCAGTCGACTAGCGGGGGAGTACAATGAGCAGTTCTTC.

V gene TRBV9 combines with J gene TRBJ2-2; 7 bases map to TRBD1. Looked up from germline, CDR1 is SGDLS and CDR2 is YYNGEE. Trimming at V came to 4 bases and at J to 0 bases, leaving 6 bases not matched to a gene. This CDR3 has 16 residues. CDR3 sequence: CASSLRDRPNTGELFF. The CDR3 DNA reads TGTGCCAGCAGCCTGAGGGACAGACCGAACACCGGGGAGCTGTTTTTT.

This rearrangement joins TRBV24-1 to TRBJ2-1; tentative D call: TRBD1 (5 bases). Trimming removed 5 bases from V and 9 bases from J, with 13 bases in between. Per the germline V gene, CDR1 is KGHDR and CDR2 is SFDVKD. The CDR3 is 13 amino acids. In nucleotides, the CDR3 is TGTGCCACCAGTGGACAGATAGCTGTTGAGCAGTTCTTC. Translation gives CATSGQIAVEQFF.

This clone was counted a single time. The CDR3 DNA sequence: TGTGCCAGCAGCTTAGTAGTCCCGGGAGGAAAGACCCAGTACTTC. This encodes CASSLVVPGGKTQYF. This chain uses TRBV7-8 with TRBJ2-5, with 7 positions matching TRBD2. After removal of 1 base from V and 6 bases from J, the junction contained 8 bases not matched to a gene. Germline CDR1 and CDR2: SGHVS and FQNEAQ. This CDR3 spans 15 amino acids.